Each of the 16 T cell receptor beta chains below was sequenced from the same sample in a study of T cells in tuberculosis. Assay: immunoSEQ multiplex PCR; the TCRdb copy retains only in-frame clones and omits some. The sample has 30,000 to 40,000 clones; roughly 92% are singletons. Sample: PBMCs. The receptors here all came from a donor aged 5 to 30 with latent tuberculosis or without tuberculosis infection.

The chain couples TRBV4-2 to TRBJ2-5; D remains ambiguous. This CDR3 region has 13 residues. The V gene lost 0 bases and the J gene lost 4 bases, with 6 bases spanning the gap. CDR1 is LGHNA, CDR2 YNFKEQ, per germline. The CDR3 protein is CASSQERRETQYF. The CDR3 DNA follows: TGTGCCAGCAGCCAAGAACGCAGAGAGACCCAGTACTTC.

The chain joins TRBV19 to TRBJ1-1; 9 bases align to TRBD1. CDR1 and CDR2 from the germline V gene are LNHDA and SQIVND (reference sequence). This CDR3 contains 14 residues. With 6 bases clipped from V and 4 bases from J, the junction kept 6 bases outside the gene matches. CDR3 in DNA: TGTGCCAGTAGGAGGGACAGGGCCGGCACTGAAGCTTTCTTT. Translated: CASRRDRAGTEAFF.

This CDR3 reads CASSFPRDRYNEQFF. CDR3 in DNA: TGTGCCAGCAGTTTCCCCCGGGACAGATACAATGAGCAGTTCTTC. This chain uses TRBV12-1 with TRBJ2-1; the table names TRBD1, a call not compared with the DNA. TRBV12-1 is termed a pseudogene. This CDR3 comprises 15 residues.

CDR3 region: CASSGVNLYNEQFF. In DNA form, the CDR3 reads TGTGCCAGTTCGGGAGTCAACCTCTACAATGAGCAGTTCTTC. V and J are TRBV6-5 and TRBJ2-1, with TRBD2 as a possible D gene (6 bases). The germline gives CDR1 MNHEY, CDR2 SVGAGI. V was pared by 9 bases and J by 3 bases, with 15 bases between. This CDR3 is built from 14 residues.

This clone was observed a handful of times. Other DNA sequences in this sample translate to the same CDR3. The V and J genes are TRBV7-9 and TRBJ1-1; 7 nucleotides align to TRBD1. Unmatched junction bases numbered 8, after V lost 6 bases and J lost 4 bases. Looked up from germline, CDR1 is SEHNR and CDR2 is FQNEAQ (reference sequence). This CDR3 is 14 amino acids long. This CDR3 reads CASSPNRGGTEAFF. CDR3 sequence (DNA): TGTGCCAGCAGTCCTAACAGGGGCGGCACTGAAGCTTTCTTT.

This clone has more than one count but fewer than ten. This chain joins TRBV7-9 and TRBJ1-2, with TRBD1 matching 10 bases. V gave up 6 bases and J gave up 3 bases; unmatched junction bases: 7. This CDR3 is 15 amino acids long. In germline, CDR1 is SEHNR, CDR2 FQNEAQ (reference sequence). The CDR3 bases are TGTGCCAGCAGGCCAGACAGGGGGCGCGACTATGGCTACACCTTC. Its protein is CASRPDRGRDYGYTF. The variable domain in full, with the rest retrieved from reference TRBV7-9 and TRBJ1-2, is DTGVSQNPRHKITKRGQNVTFRCDPISEHNRLYWYRQTLGQGPEFLTYFQNEAQLEKSRLLSDRFSAERPKGSFSTLEIQRTEQGDSAMYLCASRPDRGRDYGYTFGSGTRLTVV.

J is TRBJ1-1 and V is TRBV7-2; 7 bases are a match to TRBD1. In germline, CDR1 is SGHTA, CDR2 FQGNSA. The CDR3 sequence is 15 residues long. V gave up 6 bases and J gave up 6 bases; unmatched junction bases: 13. The DNA of the CDR3 is TGTGCCAGCAGTAAGGACAGGTTGGGGTTGTCTGAAGCTTTCTTT. It translates to CASSKDRLGLSEAFF.

The chain couples TRBV7-9 to TRBJ1-1; D gene unclear. V was clipped by 2 bases and J by 1 base, with 5 bases between them. CDR1 SEHNR and CDR2 FQNEAQ come from the germline V gene (reference sequence). The CDR3 has 13 residues. CDR3 bases: TGTGCCAGCAGCTTATTACAGAACACTGAAGCTTTCTTT. Encoded protein: CASSLLQNTEAFF. Full variable domain (outside the CDR3, taken from reference TRBV7-9 and TRBJ1-1): DTGVSQNPRHKITKRGQNVTFRCDPISEHNRLYWYRQTLGQGPEFLTYFQNEAQLEKSRLLSDRFSAERPKGSFSTLEIQRTEQGDSAMYLCASSLLQNTEAFFGQGTRLTVV.

J is TRBJ1-1 and V is TRBV27; D is uncertain. V shed 3 bases and J shed 0 bases, with 5 bases lying between them. Germline V gene sequence: CDR1 MNHEY, CDR2 SMNVEV (reference sequence). The CDR3 length is 13 residues. CDR3: CASSFSVNTEAFF. For the CDR3, the DNA is TGTGCCAGCAGTTTCTCAGTGAACACTGAAGCTTTCTTT.

CDR3 in DNA: TGTGCCAGCAGTGAACTGAAGCTAGCGGGAGTTATCTACGAGCAGTACTTC. Translating it yields CASSELKLAGVIYEQYF. The rearrangement links TRBV6-1 to TRBJ2-7, with TRBD2 matching 10 bases. Germline CDR1 and CDR2: MNHNS and SASEGT. The length of the CDR3 is 17 residues. J was trimmed by 3 bases and V by 2 bases; bases with no gene match: 10.

The chain joins TRBV28 to TRBJ1-1, with D tentatively TRBD1 (5 bases). The CDR3 is 14 residues long. Trimming cost V 3 bases and J 4 bases, with 12 bases left between them. The germline V gene has CDR1 MDHEN and CDR2 SYDVKM. The CDR3 DNA reads as TGTGCCAGCAGTTTGCCAGGGATGAGCACTGAAGCTTTCTTT. It is translated as CASSLPGMSTEAFF.

This chain joins TRBV18 and TRBJ2-7; 7 bases are a match to TRBD2. The CDR3 runs 14 residues. Germline V lookup: CDR1 KGHSH, CDR2 LQKENI. V lost 2 bases and J lost 2; bases outside the gene matches: 3. The CDR3 spells CASSPETSPYEQYF. CDR3 nucleotide sequence: TGTGCCAGCTCACCAGAGACTAGCCCCTACGAGCAGTACTTC.

The chain carries TRBV2 and TRBJ1-4, with D possibly being TRBD1 (5 bases). Germline V CDR1 and CDR2: SNHLY, FYNNEI. The CDR3 contains 12 residues. Trimming removed 7 bases from V and 7 bases from J, with 10 bases in between. CDR3: CASTRQSEKLFF. In DNA form, the CDR3 reads TGTGCCAGCACCCGACAGAGTGAAAAACTGTTTTTT.

This chain links TRBV6-5 with TRBJ1-1, with D possibly being TRBD1 (5 bases). Germline CDR1 and CDR2: MNHEY and SVGAGI. V lost 5 bases and J lost 8, with 18 bases in between. The CDR3 totals 14 residues. In DNA, the CDR3 is TGTGCCAGCAGTACGCGACGGACAAATTGGGAAGCTTTCTTT. This sequence encodes CASSTRRTNWEAFF.

The V gene is TRBV28, the J gene TRBJ1-5; D gene uncertain. Trimming left V 7 bases short and J 2 bases short, with 9 bases between. The CDR3 runs to 13 residues. CDR1 and CDR2 (germline): MDHEN, SYDVKM. In DNA form, the CDR3 reads TGTGCCAGCAATCGGGAGGGCAATCAGCCCCAGCATTTT. This translates into CASNREGNQPQHF.

J is TRBJ1-5 and V is TRBV6-1; no firm D call. V lost 2 bases, J lost 6 bases, and 8 bases lay in between. CDR1 is MNHNS and CDR2 is SASEGT in the germline V gene. The CDR3 has 13 residues. The chain's CDR3 is CASSELTGQPQHF. The CDR3 coding sequence is TGTGCCAGCAGTGAATTAACGGGTCAGCCCCAGCATTTT.